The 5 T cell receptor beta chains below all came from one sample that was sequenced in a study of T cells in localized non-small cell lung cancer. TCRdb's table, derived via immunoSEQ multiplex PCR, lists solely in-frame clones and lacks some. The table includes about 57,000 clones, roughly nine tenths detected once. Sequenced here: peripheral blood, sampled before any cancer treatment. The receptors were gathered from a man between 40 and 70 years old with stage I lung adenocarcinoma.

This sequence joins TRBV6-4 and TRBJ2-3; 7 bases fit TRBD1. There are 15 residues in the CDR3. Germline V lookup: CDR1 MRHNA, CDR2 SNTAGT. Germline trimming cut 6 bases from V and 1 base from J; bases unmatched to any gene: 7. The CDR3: CASSRQGTGTDTQYF. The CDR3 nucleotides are TGTGCCAGCAGCAGACAGGGAACGGGCACAGATACGCAGTATTTT.

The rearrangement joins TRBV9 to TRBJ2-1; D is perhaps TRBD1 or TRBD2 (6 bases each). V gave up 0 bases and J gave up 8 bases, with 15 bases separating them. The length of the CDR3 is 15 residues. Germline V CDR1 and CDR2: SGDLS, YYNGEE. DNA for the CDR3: TGTGCCAGCAGCGTAGACGGGGGCGTTGCCTATGAGCAGTTCTTC. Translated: CASSVDGGVAYEQFF.

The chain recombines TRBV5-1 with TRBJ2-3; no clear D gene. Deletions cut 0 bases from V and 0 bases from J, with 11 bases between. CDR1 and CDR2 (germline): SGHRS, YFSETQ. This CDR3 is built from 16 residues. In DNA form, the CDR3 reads TGCGCCAGCAGCTTGGTGGGAAGTAGTAGCACAGATACGCAGTATTTT. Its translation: CASSLVGSSSTDTQYF.

Written as DNA, the CDR3 is TGTGCCAGCAGTTACTCAGTTGCAGCTGAAGCTTTCTTT. Translated: CASSYSVAAEAFF. This rearrangement joins TRBV6-6 to TRBJ1-1; D not resolved. The V end lost 0 bases, the J end lost 6 bases, and 8 bases lay between the germline ends. Per the germline V gene, CDR1 is MNHNY and CDR2 is SVGAGI (reference sequence). The CDR3 loop spans 13 amino acids.

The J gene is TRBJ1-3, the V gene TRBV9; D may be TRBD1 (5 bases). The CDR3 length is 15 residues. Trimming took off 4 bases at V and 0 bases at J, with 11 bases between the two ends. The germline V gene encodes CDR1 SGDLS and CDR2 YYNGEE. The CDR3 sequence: CASSPRQSSGNTIYF. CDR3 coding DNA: TGTGCCAGCAGCCCCAGACAGAGCTCTGGAAACACCATATATTTT.